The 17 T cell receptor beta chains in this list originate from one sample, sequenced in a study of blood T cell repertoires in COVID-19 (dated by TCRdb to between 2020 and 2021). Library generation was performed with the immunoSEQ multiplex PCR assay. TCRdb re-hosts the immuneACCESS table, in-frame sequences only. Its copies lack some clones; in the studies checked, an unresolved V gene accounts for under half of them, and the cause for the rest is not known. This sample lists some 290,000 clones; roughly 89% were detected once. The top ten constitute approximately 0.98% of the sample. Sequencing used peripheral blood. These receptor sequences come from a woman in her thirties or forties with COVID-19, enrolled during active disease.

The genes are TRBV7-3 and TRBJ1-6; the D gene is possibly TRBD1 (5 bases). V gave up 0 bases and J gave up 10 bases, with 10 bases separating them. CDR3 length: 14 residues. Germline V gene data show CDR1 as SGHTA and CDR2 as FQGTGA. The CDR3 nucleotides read TGTGCCAGCAGCTTAACAGGGGCCGGCTCACCCCTCCACTTT. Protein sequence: CASSLTGAGSPLHF.

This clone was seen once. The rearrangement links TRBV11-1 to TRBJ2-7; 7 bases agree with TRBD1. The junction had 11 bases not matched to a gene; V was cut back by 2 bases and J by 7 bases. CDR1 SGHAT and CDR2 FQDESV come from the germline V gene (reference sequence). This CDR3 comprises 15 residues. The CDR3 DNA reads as TGTGCCAGCAGCTTATTGACAGGGCCTGATGGAGAGCAGTACTTC. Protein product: CASSLLTGPDGEQYF.

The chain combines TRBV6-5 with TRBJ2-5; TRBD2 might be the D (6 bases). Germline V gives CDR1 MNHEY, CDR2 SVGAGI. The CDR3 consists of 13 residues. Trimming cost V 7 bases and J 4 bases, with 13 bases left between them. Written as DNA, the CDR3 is TGTGCCAGCAACCCTGGGGGGATAGAGACCCAGTACTTC. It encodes CASNPGGIETQYF.

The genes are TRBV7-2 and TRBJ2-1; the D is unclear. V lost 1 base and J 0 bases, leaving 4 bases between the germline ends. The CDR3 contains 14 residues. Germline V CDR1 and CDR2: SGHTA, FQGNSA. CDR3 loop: CASSLVSSYNEQFF. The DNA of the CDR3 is TGTGCCAGCAGCTTAGTATCCTCCTACAATGAGCAGTTCTTC.

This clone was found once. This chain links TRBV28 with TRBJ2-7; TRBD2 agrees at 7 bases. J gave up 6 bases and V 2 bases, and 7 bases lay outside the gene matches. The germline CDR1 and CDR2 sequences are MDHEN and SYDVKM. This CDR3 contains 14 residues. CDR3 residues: CASSLSGALGEQYF. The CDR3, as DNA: TGTGCCAGCAGTTTAAGCGGGGCGTTGGGCGAGCAGTACTTC. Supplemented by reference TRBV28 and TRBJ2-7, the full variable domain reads DVKVTQSSRYLVKRTGEKVFLECVQDMDHENMFWYRQDPGLGLRLIYFSYDVKMKEKGDIPEGYSVSREKKERFSLILESASTNQTSMYLCASSLSGALGEQYFGPGTRLTVT.

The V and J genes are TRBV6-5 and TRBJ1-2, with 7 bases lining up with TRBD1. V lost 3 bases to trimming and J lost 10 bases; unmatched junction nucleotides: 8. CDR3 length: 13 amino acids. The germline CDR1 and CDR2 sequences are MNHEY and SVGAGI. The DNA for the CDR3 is TGTGCCAGCAGTTATGCCGCAGGGGGTTCCTACACCTTC. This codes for CASSYAAGGSYTF.

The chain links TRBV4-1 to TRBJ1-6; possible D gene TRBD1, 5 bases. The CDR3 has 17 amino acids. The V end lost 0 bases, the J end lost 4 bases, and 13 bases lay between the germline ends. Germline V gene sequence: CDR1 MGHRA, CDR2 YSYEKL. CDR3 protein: CASSQDWGDGYNSPLHF. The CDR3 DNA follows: TGCGCCAGCAGCCAAGATTGGGGGGACGGTTATAATTCACCCCTCCACTTT.

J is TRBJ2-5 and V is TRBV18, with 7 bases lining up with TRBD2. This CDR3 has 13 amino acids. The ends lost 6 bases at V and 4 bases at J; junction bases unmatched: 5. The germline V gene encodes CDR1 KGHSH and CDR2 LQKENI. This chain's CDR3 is CASSPWGGETQYF. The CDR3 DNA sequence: TGTGCCAGCTCCCCCTGGGGGGGAGAGACCCAGTACTTC.

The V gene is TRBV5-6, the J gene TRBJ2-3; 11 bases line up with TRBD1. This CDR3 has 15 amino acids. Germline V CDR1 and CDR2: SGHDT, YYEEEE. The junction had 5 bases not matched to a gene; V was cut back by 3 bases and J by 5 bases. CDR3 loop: CASSSDRGLIDTQYF. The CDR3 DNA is TGTGCCAGCAGCTCGGACAGGGGGCTGATAGATACGCAGTATTTT.

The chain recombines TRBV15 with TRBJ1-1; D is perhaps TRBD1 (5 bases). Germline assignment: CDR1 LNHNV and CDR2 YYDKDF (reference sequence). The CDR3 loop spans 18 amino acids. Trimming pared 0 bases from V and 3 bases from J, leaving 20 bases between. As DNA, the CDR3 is TGTGCCACCAGCAGAGATTCCGCCAGGGAGGAATGGGACACTGAAGCTTTCTTT. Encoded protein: CATSRDSAREEWDTEAFF.

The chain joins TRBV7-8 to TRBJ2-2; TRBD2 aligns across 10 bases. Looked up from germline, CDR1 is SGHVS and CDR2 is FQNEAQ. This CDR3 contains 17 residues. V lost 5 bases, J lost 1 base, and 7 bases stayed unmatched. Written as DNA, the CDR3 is TGTGCCAGCAGCCTACACCGGACTAGCGGGAACACCGGGGAGCTGTTTTTT. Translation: CASSLHRTSGNTGELFF.

CDR3: CASSVSSGANVLTF. CDR3 nucleotides: TGTGCCAGCAGCGTTAGCTCTGGGGCCAACGTCCTGACTTTC. The V call is TRBV28, the J call TRBJ2-6; D is undetermined. Germline CDR1 is MDHEN and CDR2 is SYDVKM. This CDR3 region has 14 residues. V lost 6 bases and J 0 bases, leaving 6 bases between the germline ends.

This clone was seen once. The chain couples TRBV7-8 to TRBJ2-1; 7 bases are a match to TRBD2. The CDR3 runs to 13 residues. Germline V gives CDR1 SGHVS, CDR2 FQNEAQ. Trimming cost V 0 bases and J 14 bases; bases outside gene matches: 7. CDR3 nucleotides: TGTGCCAGCAGCTTAGCGGGGACTACGGAAAAGTTCTTC. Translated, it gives CASSLAGTTEKFF.

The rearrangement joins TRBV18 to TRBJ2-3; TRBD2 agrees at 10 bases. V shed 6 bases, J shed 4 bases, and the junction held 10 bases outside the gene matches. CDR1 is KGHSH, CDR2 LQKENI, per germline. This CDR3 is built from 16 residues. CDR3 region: CASSPPSGSRSDTQYF. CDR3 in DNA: TGTGCCAGCTCCCCCCCTAGCGGGAGTCGATCAGATACGCAGTATTTT. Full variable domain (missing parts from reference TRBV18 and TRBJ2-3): NAGVMQNPRHLVRRRGQEARLRCSPMKGHSHVYWYRQLPEEGLKFMVYLQKENIIDESGMPKERFSAEFPKEGPSILRIQQVVRGDSAAYFCASSPPSGSRSDTQYFGPGTRLTVL.

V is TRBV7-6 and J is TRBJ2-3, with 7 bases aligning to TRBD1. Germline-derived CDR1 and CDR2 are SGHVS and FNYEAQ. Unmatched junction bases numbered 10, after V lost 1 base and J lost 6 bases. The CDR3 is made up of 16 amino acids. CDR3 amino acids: CASSLGDGQAMDTQYF. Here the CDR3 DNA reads TGTGCCAGCAGCTTAGGGGACGGACAGGCAATGGATACGCAGTATTTT. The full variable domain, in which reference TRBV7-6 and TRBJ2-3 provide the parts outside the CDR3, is GAGVSQSPRYKVTKRGQDVALRCDPISGHVSLYWYRQALGQGPEFLTYFNYEAQQDKSGLPNDRFSAERPEGSISTLTIQRTEQRDSAMYRCASSLGDGQAMDTQYFGPGTRLTVL.

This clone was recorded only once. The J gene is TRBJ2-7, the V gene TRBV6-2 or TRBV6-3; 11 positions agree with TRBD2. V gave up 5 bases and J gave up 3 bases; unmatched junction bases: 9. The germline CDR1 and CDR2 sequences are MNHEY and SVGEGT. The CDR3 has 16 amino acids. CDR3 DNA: TGTGCCAGCAGTCCCCCTAGACTAGCGGGGTACTACGAGCAGTACTTC. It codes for CASSPPRLAGYYEQYF.

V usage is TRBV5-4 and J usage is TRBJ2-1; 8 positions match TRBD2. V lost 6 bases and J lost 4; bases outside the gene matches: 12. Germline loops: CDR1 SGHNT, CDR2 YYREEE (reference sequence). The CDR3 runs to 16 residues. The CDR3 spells CASTSSALAAYNEQFF. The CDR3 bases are TGTGCCAGCACGTCCTCGGCACTAGCGGCTTACAATGAGCAGTTCTTC.